The present T cell receptor beta chain was sequenced within a study of cytomegalovirus exposure and HLA in healthy donors. CDR1 and CDR2 from the germline V gene are SGHNT and YYREEE (reference sequence). This CDR3 region has 17 residues. Trimming left V 4 bases short and J 0 bases short, with 19 bases between. Primers included in the PCR were 60 Vbeta and 13 Jbeta primers. TCRdb keeps only in-frame clones here, not all; method: immunoSEQ multiplex PCR. The table lists some 150,000 clones, roughly four fifths of them singletons, with 1.5% to 2% in the top ten. This clone is a singleton in its sample. Sequenced: PBMCs. The receptor was isolated from a female donor in good health and CMV-seronegative. V gene TRBV5-4 combines with J gene TRBJ1-2, with no clear D. CDR3 sequence (DNA): TGTGCCAGCAGCATCCCCTTCGGGCGGGGATCTAACTATGGCTACACCTTC. Translating gives CASSIPFGRGSNYGYTF.